Below are 3 T cell receptor beta chains sequenced from a single sample in a study of beta chain features in type 1 diabetes. The authors reverse transcribed all of the isolated RNA, so sequencing captured expressed TCRB transcripts. The method was immunoSEQ multiplex PCR; TCRdb's version includes in-frame clones alone and lacks a portion of them. The sample carries fewer than 350,000 clones, about 7.8% recorded once. Material: central memory CD4+ T cells from blood. The receptors were sampled from a woman in her late teens or twenties in good health.

This clone has a handful of counts. The chain combines TRBV5-1 with TRBJ2-5, with a possible D match to TRBD1 (7 bases). CDR3 length: 14 amino acids. The V and J ends lost 0 bases and 4 bases respectively, with 10 bases between them. Germline V lookup: CDR1 SGHRS, CDR2 YFSETQ. CDR3 loop: CASSLVQGGETQYF. As DNA, the CDR3 is TGCGCCAGCAGCTTGGTTCAGGGGGGAGAGACCCAGTACTTC.

This clone was counted a few times. The rearrangement joins TRBV10-3 to TRBJ2-7; D may be TRBD2 (7 bases). This CDR3 is 13 amino acids long. The V end lost 3 bases, the J end lost 5 bases, and 11 bases lay between the germline ends. Germline values: CDR1 ENHRY, CDR2 SYGVKD. CDR3 amino acids: CAISEQRDNEQYF. The CDR3 DNA is TGTGCCATCAGTGAACAGCGGGACAACGAGCAGTACTTC.

There are a few counts of this clone. The J gene is TRBJ2-2, the V gene TRBV4-2, with D possibly being TRBD1 (6 bases). V lost 10 bases to trimming and J lost 2 bases, with 17 bases between them. Germline V lookup: CDR1 LGHNA, CDR2 YNFKEQ. This CDR3 has 15 residues. The CDR3, as DNA: TGTGCCAATCTTGAACACAGGGAAAACACCGGGGAGCTGTTTTTT. Encoded protein: CANLEHRENTGELFF.